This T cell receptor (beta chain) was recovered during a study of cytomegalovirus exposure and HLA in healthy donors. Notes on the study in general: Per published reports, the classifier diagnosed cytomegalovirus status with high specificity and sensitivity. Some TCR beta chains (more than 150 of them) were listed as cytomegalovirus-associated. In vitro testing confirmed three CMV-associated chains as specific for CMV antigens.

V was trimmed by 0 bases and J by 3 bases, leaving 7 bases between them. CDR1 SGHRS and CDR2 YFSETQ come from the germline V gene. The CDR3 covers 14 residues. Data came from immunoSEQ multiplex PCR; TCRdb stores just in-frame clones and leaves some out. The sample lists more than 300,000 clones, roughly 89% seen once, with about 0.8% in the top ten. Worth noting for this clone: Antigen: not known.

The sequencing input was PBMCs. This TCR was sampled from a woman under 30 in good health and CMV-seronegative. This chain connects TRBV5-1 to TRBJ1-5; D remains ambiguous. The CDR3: CASSLESTNQPQHF. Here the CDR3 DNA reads TGCGCCAGCAGCTTGGAAAGCACCAATCAGCCCCAGCATTTT.